This TCR beta chain was identified in a study of OX40 agonist ivuxolimab in advanced cancers. Method: immunoSEQ multiplex PCR; TCRdb's copy keeps in-frame clones and lacks some. The sample lists about 79,000 clones; roughly 94% were seen once. The specimen was CD4+ or CD8+ T cells sorted from blood, collected in a trial of the OX40 agonist ivuxolimab. This sequence originates from an adult with an advanced solid tumor such as melanoma, head and neck, liver or kidney cancer.

In DNA, the CDR3 is TGTGCCAGCAGCAAAAGACAGAGGGGCACAGATACGCAGTATTTT. Its translation: CASSKRQRGTDTQYF. The J gene is TRBJ2-3, the V gene TRBV11-1; D could derive from TRBD1 or TRBD2 (5 bases each). This CDR3 is built from 15 residues. Germline-derived CDR1 and CDR2 are SGHAT and FQDESV (reference sequence). V shed 5 bases and J shed 1 base, with 13 bases lying between them.